This T cell receptor beta chain was identified during a study of T cells in Graves' hyperthyroidism and ophthalmopathy. The wider study: Peripheral blood was drawn at first diagnosis, prior to all treatment. Study outcomes and limitations: Model predictions of ophthalmopathy came a median about 6.3 months before onset.

CDR1 is MNHNS and CDR2 is SASEGT in the germline V gene. V was clipped by 11 bases and J by 3 bases, with 21 bases between them. This CDR3 is 15 amino acids long. In making diagnoses, clinical symptoms, serum thyroxine and TRAb, thyroid ultrasound and orbital computed tomography were all used. Using 10 ml of fresh peripheral blood, PBMCs were prepared. This clonotype was detected many times. Its antigen is unknown. TCR beta CDR3 regions were amplified from RNA transcripts. TCR CDR3 underwent first-round RT-PCR with the HTBI primer set. In TCRdb, the multiplex PCR reads were re-called with MiXCR into one record per CDR3 protein. The sample lists 500,000 to 650,000 distinct CDR3 sequences, approximately 17% occurring once.

Material for sequencing was blood. The source of this sequence is a woman aged 18-29 years with Graves' ophthalmopathy. The V call is TRBV6-1, the J call TRBJ2-3; D might be TRBD1 (6 bases). CDR3 in amino acids: CASYRGGSGTDTQYF. Here the CDR3 DNA reads TGTGCCTCCTACCGAGGGGGATCAGGTACAGATACGCAGTATTTT.